The source of this TCR beta chain is a study of control samples from healthy donors and cancer patients (dated by TCRdb to the early 2020s). Library preparation employed the immunoSEQ multiplex PCR assay. TCRdb obtained this table from immuneACCESS and retained in-frame rearrangements with V and J assigned. These tables miss some clones; where compared with another copy, unresolved V genes account for less than half of the shortfall, and the remainder is unexplained. The sample includes roughly 76,000 clones, with around 94% observed a single time. The leading ten clones occupy around 5% of the sample. As to this clone: There is no known antigen for this receptor. Base-call qualities are not available, and no considerably larger clone is one nucleotide away.

Clipping removes 8 bases from V and 2 bases from J, with 5 as the unmatched junction base count. Spanning cysteine to phenylalanine, the CDR3 consists of 13 amino acids. Only the CDR3 DNA is retained, 39 bases long and in frame from the first base. CDR1 and CDR2 were assigned from the germline V gene as KGHSH and LQKENI. The TCR comes from a woman under 30 in good health. This receptor chain uses TRBV18 and TRBJ2-5; 7 bases in between match TRBD1. The sequenced sample was blood. At the DNA level, the sequence is TGTGCCAGCCAGGGACAGACACAAGAGACCCAGTACTTC. Its protein is CASQGQTQETQYF.